These 26 T cell receptor beta chains were sequenced from one sample in a study of blood T cell repertoires in COVID-19. TCRdb's copy holds only in-frame clones and misses some; the assay was immunoSEQ multiplex PCR. The sample has around 150,000 clones; roughly 93% are singletons. Sequences were obtained from peripheral blood. The receptors come from a young man with acute or convalescent COVID-19.

This chain links TRBV7-8 with TRBJ2-5; possibly TRBD2 for D (5 bases). V lost 3 bases to trimming and J lost 6 bases, with 17 bases between them. The length of the CDR3 is 15 residues. CDR1 is SGHVS, CDR2 FQNEAQ, per germline. The CDR3 protein is CASSFGILVGKTQYF. For the CDR3, the DNA is TGTGCCAGCAGCTTCGGGATCTTGGTGGGGAAGACCCAGTACTTC.

The chain is built from TRBV15 and TRBJ2-1, with D tentatively TRBD1 (5 bases). This CDR3 has 12 amino acids. Germline V gene sequence: CDR1 LNHNV, CDR2 YYDKDF (reference sequence). Trimming pared 3 bases from V and 5 bases from J, leaving 5 bases between. The CDR3 reads CATSRTDNEQFF. Here the CDR3 DNA reads TGTGCCACCAGCAGGACAGACAATGAGCAGTTCTTC.

The V and J genes are TRBV5-4 and TRBJ1-4; 8 bases map to TRBD1. The CDR3 spans 14 residues. Germline V gene data show CDR1 as SGHNT and CDR2 as YYREEE (reference sequence). V was pared by 4 bases and J by 7 bases, with 6 bases of the junction left unmatched. The CDR3: CASSRDRTSEKLFF. The CDR3 DNA reads as TGTGCCAGCAGCCGGGACAGGACGAGTGAAAAACTGTTTTTT. Complete variable domain (other parts from reference TRBV5-4 and TRBJ1-4): ETGVTQSPTHLIKTRGQQVTLRCSSQSGHNTVSWYQQALGQGPQFIFQYYREEENGRGNFPPRFSGLQFPNYSSELNVNALELDDSALYLCASSRDRTSEKLFFGSGTQLSVL.

This chain connects TRBV5-1 to TRBJ2-1; D gene ambiguous. CDR1 is SGHRS and CDR2 is YFSETQ in the germline V gene. V lost 1 base to trimming and J lost 2 bases, with 7 bases between them. This CDR3 is built from 14 residues. The CDR3 protein is CASSLRVAYNEQFF. In nucleotides, the CDR3 is TGCGCCAGCAGCTTGCGCGTGGCCTACAATGAGCAGTTCTTC.

This chain uses TRBV9 with TRBJ1-4; 8 nucleotides line up with TRBD1. Germline assignment: CDR1 SGDLS and CDR2 YYNGEE. The ends lost 3 bases at V and 8 bases at J; junction bases unmatched: 9. The CDR3 spans 15 residues. The chain's CDR3 is CASSATGTGSEKLFF. The DNA of the CDR3 is TGTGCCAGCAGCGCAACCGGGACAGGAAGCGAAAAACTGTTTTTT.

The V gene is TRBV9, the J gene TRBJ2-1, with 9 nucleotides matching TRBD2. Germline V gives CDR1 SGDLS, CDR2 YYNGEE. V dropped 3 bases and J dropped 4; count of bases not matched to a gene: 5. The CDR3 length is 15 residues. CDR3 region: CASSAPSGIYNEQFF. CDR3 bases: TGTGCCAGCAGCGCACCTAGCGGGATTTACAATGAGCAGTTCTTC. Full variable domain (missing parts from reference TRBV9 and TRBJ2-1): DSGVTQTPKHLITATGQRVTLRCSPRSGDLSVYWYQQSLDQGLQFLIQYYNGEERAKGNILERFSAQQFPDLHSELNLSSLELGDSALYFCASSAPSGIYNEQFFGPGTRLTVL.

Only one count was recorded for this clone. This chain uses TRBV14 with TRBJ2-7, with D tentatively TRBD1 (5 bases). Trimming removed 2 bases at V and 0 bases at J, with 8 bases between. The CDR3 is 14 amino acids. Germline V gene data show CDR1 as SGHDN and CDR2 as FVKESK. The chain's CDR3 is CASSQPDSSYEQYF. CDR3 DNA: TGTGCCAGCAGCCAACCAGACAGCTCCTACGAGCAGTACTTC.

The chain couples TRBV4-2 to TRBJ1-3; no definite D call. Trimming removed 0 bases at V and 0 bases at J, with 12 bases between. CDR3 size: 17 residues. Germline V lookup: CDR1 LGHNA, CDR2 YNFKEQ. CDR3 sequence: CASSQDSEAGSGNTIYF. In nucleotides, the CDR3 is TGTGCCAGCAGCCAAGATTCTGAGGCGGGCTCTGGAAACACCATATATTTT.

This chain connects TRBV3-1 (or the pseudogene TRBV3-2) to TRBJ1-5; possibly TRBD1 for D (5 bases). CDR3 length equals 15 residues. The V end was cut by 3 bases, the J end by 0 bases, with 9 bases between. Germline CDR1 and CDR2: LGHDT and YNNKEL (reference sequence). The CDR3 reads CASSQTVLSNQPQHF. The DNA for the CDR3 is TGTGCCAGCAGCCAGACAGTACTTAGCAATCAGCCCCAGCATTTT.

The chain joins TRBV7-9 to TRBJ2-5; 9 bases align to TRBD2. Trimming removed 3 bases from V and 4 bases from J; junction bases left unmatched: 6. The CDR3 length is 15 residues. The germline V gene has CDR1 SEHNR and CDR2 FQNEAQ (reference sequence). CDR3: CASSFLREGGETQYF. The DNA for the CDR3 is TGTGCCAGCAGCTTTTTGCGGGAGGGCGGAGAGACCCAGTACTTC.

V and J are TRBV4-2 and TRBJ1-4; perhaps TRBD1 as D (5 bases). Germline CDR1 and CDR2: LGHNA and YNFKEQ. The CDR3 is 18 amino acids. V lost 3 bases and J 6 bases, leaving 23 bases between the germline ends. CDR3 in amino acids: CASSHPRSGMGLDEKLFF. DNA for the CDR3: TGTGCCAGCAGCCATCCAAGAAGCGGGATGGGGCTTGATGAAAAACTGTTTTTT.

This sequence joins TRBV7-2 and TRBJ1-5; 7 bases match TRBD1. There are 12 residues in the CDR3. Germline V gene lookup returns CDR1 SGHTA and CDR2 FQGNSA. Unmatched junction bases numbered 6, after V lost 5 bases and J lost 11 bases. The CDR3 is CASSRQGLTQHF. CDR3 nucleotide sequence: TGTGCCAGCAGCCGACAGGGATTAACCCAGCATTTT.

CDR3 sequence: CASSLAMDRGTEAFF. CDR3 coding DNA: TGCGCCAGCAGCTTGGCCATGGACAGGGGTACTGAAGCTTTCTTT. The chain has TRBV5-1 and TRBJ1-1, with 9 bases aligning to TRBD1. V dropped 0 bases and J dropped 5; count of bases not matched to a gene: 5. CDR3 length: 15 residues. The germline V gene encodes CDR1 SGHRS and CDR2 YFSETQ.

V usage is TRBV19 and J usage is TRBJ1-5; 7 bases are shared with TRBD1. The ends lost 3 bases at V and 4 bases at J; junction bases unmatched: 6. This CDR3 spans 15 amino acids. CDR1 and CDR2 from the germline V gene are LNHDA and SQIVND (reference sequence). The CDR3 reads CASSMNRGPNQPQHF. The DNA of the CDR3 is TGTGCCAGTAGTATGAACAGGGGCCCTAATCAGCCCCAGCATTTT.

In its sample, this clone was seen a few times. The CDR3 DNA sequence: TGTGCCAGCAACCGGGGAGTCAACACTGAAGCTTTCTTT. Translating it yields CASNRGVNTEAFF. This chain joins TRBV6-5 and TRBJ1-1, with unresolved D. V was clipped by 7 bases and J by 2 bases, with 11 bases between them. The CDR3 has 13 residues. CDR1 MNHEY and CDR2 SVGAGI come from the germline V gene.

The gene calls are TRBV24-1 and TRBJ2-1; D may be TRBD2 (5 bases). The length of the CDR3 is 13 residues. Trimming shortened V by 10 bases and J by 5 bases, and 14 bases separated the two germline ends. Germline CDR1 is KGHDR and CDR2 is SFDVKD. CDR3 DNA: TGTGCCACGGGTAGGGAGAGTAACAATGAGCAGTTCTTC. It specifies CATGRESNNEQFF.

The chain uses TRBV7-6 and TRBJ1-3; TRBD1 agrees at 8 bases. Germline values: CDR1 SGHVS, CDR2 FNYEAQ. V lost 4 bases to trimming and J lost 2 bases; unmatched junction nucleotides: 4. The CDR3 is 15 residues long. The CDR3 sequence is CASSSETGAGNTIYF. The CDR3 nucleotides are TGTGCCAGCAGCTCAGAGACAGGGGCTGGAAACACCATATATTTT.

J is TRBJ1-1 and V is TRBV5-1; 7 bases are a match to TRBD1. The CDR3 loop spans 15 amino acids. Germline values: CDR1 SGHRS, CDR2 YFSETQ. V shed 0 bases and J 5 bases; nucleotides not matched to a gene: 7. The CDR3, as DNA: TGCGCCAGCAGCTTGGAGACAGGGCTGGGGACTGAAGCTTTCTTT. Protein sequence: CASSLETGLGTEAFF.

CDR3 loop: CASSLDRTGGRVGSFF. The CDR3 DNA sequence: TGTGCCAGCAGCTTGGACCGGACAGGGGGCCGGGTCGGATCTTTCTTT. This chain joins TRBV5-4 and TRBJ1-1, with 11 positions matching TRBD1. CDR1 and CDR2 (germline): SGHNT, YYREEE (reference sequence). The CDR3 is 16 residues long. Germline trimming cut 0 bases from V and 12 bases from J; bases unmatched to any gene: 13.

The genes are TRBV29-1 and TRBJ2-2; the D gene is possibly TRBD1 (6 bases). Germline assignment: CDR1 SQVTM and CDR2 ANQGSEA. This CDR3 is built from 13 residues. Trimming pared 6 bases from V and 1 base from J, leaving 9 bases between. The CDR3 sequence is CSVGQMNTGELFF. The CDR3 DNA follows: TGCAGCGTGGGACAAATGAACACCGGGGAGCTGTTTTTT.

The chain combines TRBV5-1 with TRBJ2-7, with D possibly TRBD1 on 5 matching bases. Trimming shortened V by 0 bases and J by 3 bases, and 13 bases separated the two germline ends. The CDR3 contains 15 residues. Per germline, CDR1 SGHRS and CDR2 YFSETQ. The CDR3 is CASSLGPQVHYEQYF. In DNA, the CDR3 is TGCGCCAGCAGCTTGGGACCACAGGTCCACTACGAGCAGTACTTC.

This clone was detected once. The rearrangement uses TRBV18 and TRBJ1-1, with 7 bases lining up with TRBD1. This CDR3 has 15 residues. Trimming cost V 3 bases and J 0 bases; bases outside gene matches: 4. CDR1 is KGHSH and CDR2 is LQKENI in the germline V gene. CDR3 sequence reads: CASSPDRVLNTEAFF. In DNA form, the CDR3 reads TGTGCCAGCTCACCCGACAGGGTTCTGAACACTGAAGCTTTCTTT. Based on the CDR3 plus reference TRBV18 and TRBJ1-1, the full variable domain is NAGVMQNPRHLVRRRGQEARLRCSPMKGHSHVYWYRQLPEEGLKFMVYLQKENIIDESGMPKERFSAEFPKEGPSILRIQQVVRGDSAAYFCASSPDRVLNTEAFFGQGTRLTVV.

This sequence joins TRBV7-9 and TRBJ1-2; D ambiguous. With 4 bases removed from V and 7 bases from J, the gap between germline ends came to 16 bases. CDR1 and CDR2 (germline): SEHNR, FQNEAQ (reference sequence). This CDR3 spans 14 amino acids. The CDR3 coding sequence is TGTGCCAGCAGCTACGACCCCGTAGCGTTTGGCTACACCTTC. It specifies CASSYDPVAFGYTF.

This clone appeared a single time. The chain combines TRBV19 with TRBJ1-4; a possible D gene is TRBD1 (5 bases). There are 13 residues in the CDR3. Germline V gene sequence: CDR1 LNHDA, CDR2 SQIVND (reference sequence). V was pared by 9 bases and J by 7 bases, with 15 bases between. In DNA, the CDR3 is TGTGCCAGCCTGGACATAAGGGGTGAAAAACTGTTTTTT. Protein sequence: CASLDIRGEKLFF.

The chain carries TRBV24-1 and TRBJ2-7; 10 bases fit TRBD1. The CDR3 is 17 amino acids. Trimming at V came to 5 bases and at J to 4 bases, leaving 13 bases not matched to a gene. Germline V lookup: CDR1 KGHDR, CDR2 SFDVKD. This chain's CDR3 is CATSAPIPGQGPYEQYF. CDR3 DNA sequence: TGTGCCACCAGTGCACCTATCCCGGGACAGGGGCCATACGAGCAGTACTTC.

The CDR3 nucleotides read TGTGCCAGCGGCGGCCTGAGCTCCTATAATTCACCCCTCCACTTT. It is translated as CASGGLSSYNSPLHF. The rearrangement uses TRBV6-5 and TRBJ1-6; D gene ambiguous. Germline V gene sequence: CDR1 MNHEY, CDR2 SVGAGI. Trimming removed 8 bases at V and 0 bases at J, with 11 bases between. The CDR3 consists of 15 residues.